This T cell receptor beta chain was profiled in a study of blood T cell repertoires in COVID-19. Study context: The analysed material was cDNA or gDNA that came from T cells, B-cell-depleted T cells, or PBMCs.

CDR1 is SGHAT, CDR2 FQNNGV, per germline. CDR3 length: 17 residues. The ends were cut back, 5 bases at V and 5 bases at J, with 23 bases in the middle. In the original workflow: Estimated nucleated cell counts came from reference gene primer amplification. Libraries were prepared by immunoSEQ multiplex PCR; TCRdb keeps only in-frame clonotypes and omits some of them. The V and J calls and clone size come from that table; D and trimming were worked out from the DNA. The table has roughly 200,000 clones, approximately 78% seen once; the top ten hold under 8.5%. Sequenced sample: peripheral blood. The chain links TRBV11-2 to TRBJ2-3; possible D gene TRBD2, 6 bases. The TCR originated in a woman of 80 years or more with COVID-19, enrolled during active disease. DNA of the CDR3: TGTGCCAGCAGCCCTTCCGGGACTTCTGCCGTCCGAGATACGCAGTATTTT. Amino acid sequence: CASSPSGTSAVRDTQYF.